The 14 T cell receptor beta chains presented below share a single source sample, sequenced in a study of high-grade serous ovarian cancer treatment subgroups. Tumor tissue was taken before any definitive surgery or chemotherapy was given. Profiled with immunoSEQ multiplex PCR; TCRdb holds only in-frame clones, not every one. The data show approximately 40,000 clones, with 70% to 80% seen just once and about 3% held by the top ten. The sequencing input was tumor tissue. These receptors were obtained from a human donor with high-grade serous ovarian cancer.

This clone was seen only once. The CDR3 here is CASSSLGRAVTEAFF. CDR3 nucleotide sequence: TGTGCCAGCAGTTCCCTGGGACGAGCAGTCACTGAAGCTTTCTTT. The chain is built from TRBV28 and TRBJ1-1; a possible D gene is TRBD1 (5 bases). CDR3 length equals 15 residues. The V and J ends lost 4 bases and 4 bases respectively, with 16 bases between them. The germline CDR1 and CDR2 sequences are MDHEN and SYDVKM.

J is TRBJ2-7 and V is TRBV28; either TRBD1 or TRBD2 may supply D (7 bases each). The CDR3 runs to 13 residues. Per the germline V gene, CDR1 is MDHEN and CDR2 is SYDVKM. With 6 bases removed from V and 4 bases from J, the gap between germline ends came to 13 bases. The DNA of the CDR3 is TGTGCCAGCAGGCGACAGGGACTATACGAGCAGTACTTC. It codes for CASRRQGLYEQYF.

The V call is TRBV6-6, the J call TRBJ2-3; 9 bases map to TRBD2. This CDR3 is 16 amino acids long. With V trimmed by 5 bases and J by 2 bases, 8 bases remained unmatched. CDR1 is MNHNY, CDR2 SVGAGI, per germline (reference sequence). This chain's CDR3 is CASSMASGALTDTQYF. CDR3 in DNA: TGTGCCAGCAGTATGGCTAGCGGGGCCCTCACAGATACGCAGTATTTT.

The rearrangement joins TRBV5-1 to TRBJ2-1; 13 bases map to TRBD2. V gave up 4 bases and J gave up 9 bases; unmatched junction bases: 13. Germline V gene sequence: CDR1 SGHRS, CDR2 YFSETQ. CDR3 size: 17 residues. In DNA form, the CDR3 reads TGCGCCAGCAGCGACTTGACTAGCGGGAGGCCTCGGGGTGAGCAGTTCTTC. This sequence encodes CASSDLTSGRPRGEQFF.

There are a few counts of this clone. The gene calls are TRBV5-5 and TRBJ2-1; D gene unclear. CDR3 length: 12 amino acids. CDR1 is SGHKS, CDR2 YYEKEE, per germline (reference sequence). Trimming took off 2 bases at V and 7 bases at J, with 7 bases between the two ends. This chain's CDR3 is CASSFSLNEQFF. Written as DNA, the CDR3 is TGTGCCAGCAGCTTCAGTTTAAATGAGCAGTTCTTC.

J is TRBJ1-5 and V is TRBV6-5; D possibly corresponds to TRBD1 (5 bases). The V end was cut by 6 bases, the J end by 4 bases, with 16 bases between. CDR1 and CDR2 from the germline V gene are MNHEY and SVGAGI. The CDR3 spans 15 residues. CDR3 sequence: CASSVAGGVNQPQHF. Written as DNA, the CDR3 is TGTGCCAGCAGCGTGGCGGGAGGGGTTAATCAGCCCCAGCATTTT.

For the CDR3, the DNA is TGTGCCAGCTCACCACGACGGGATGGCTACACCTTC. Its translation: CASSPRRDGYTF. V and J are TRBV18 and TRBJ1-2; D is unresolved. The CDR3 runs to 12 residues. The V gene lost 1 base and the J gene lost 6 bases, with 6 bases spanning the gap. Germline CDR1 KGHSH, CDR2 LQKENI.

The chain joins TRBV19 to TRBJ1-2; 9 bases match TRBD1. Germline V gene sequence: CDR1 LNHDA, CDR2 SQIVND (reference sequence). CDR3 length equals 13 residues. The trim removed 5 bases at V and 6 bases at J, leaving 4 bases unmatched. CDR3 protein: CASSPGTGNGYTF. DNA for the CDR3: TGTGCCAGTAGTCCAGGGACAGGGAATGGCTACACCTTC.

This clone came up a few times. The rearrangement joins TRBV18 to TRBJ2-7; D perhaps matches TRBD2 (6 bases). Germline values: CDR1 KGHSH, CDR2 LQKENI. V was clipped by 4 bases and J by 2 bases, with 18 bases between them. CDR3 length: 16 amino acids. CDR3: CASSRGGGYVPYEQYF. As DNA, the CDR3 is TGTGCCAGCTCACGGGGAGGAGGGTATGTCCCCTACGAGCAGTACTTC.

The rearrangement uses TRBV18 and TRBJ2-4; D possibly uses TRBD1 or TRBD2 (7 bases each). The V gene lost 2 bases and the J gene lost 0 bases, with 11 bases spanning the gap. This CDR3 has 16 amino acids. CDR1 is KGHSH, CDR2 LQKENI, per germline. For the CDR3, the DNA is TGTGCCAGCTCACCAGCGGGGGACAGAGCCAAAAACATTCAGTACTTC. Translation gives CASSPAGDRAKNIQYF.

The gene calls are TRBV4-1 and TRBJ2-2, with 7 bases that match TRBD1. Looked up from germline, CDR1 is MGHRA and CDR2 is YSYEKL. The V segment lost 4 bases and the J segment 3 bases; nucleotides outside the gene matches: 5. The CDR3 totals 15 residues. The CDR3 DNA follows: TGCGCCAGCAGCCTGCCGGGACAGTACACCGGGGAGCTGTTTTTT. Translation: CASSLPGQYTGELFF.

J is TRBJ1-3 and V is TRBV5-6; D uncertain. The CDR3 has 12 residues. V lost 4 bases to trimming and J lost 8 bases, with 10 bases between them. The germline gives CDR1 SGHDT, CDR2 YYEEEE. The CDR3 DNA reads TGTGCCAGCAGCCCCGGGAGGGACACCATATATTTT. Amino acids: CASSPGRDTIYF.

In this sample, this clone turned up a few times. This chain joins TRBV28 and TRBJ2-7; 7 nucleotides line up with TRBD1. Germline CDR1 MDHEN, CDR2 SYDVKM. V dropped 6 bases and J dropped 2; count of bases not matched to a gene: 10. This CDR3 is 15 amino acids long. The CDR3 DNA reads TGTGCCAGCAGACCTACAGGGGCCATCACCTACGAGCAGTACTTC. Its protein is CASRPTGAITYEQYF.

V gene TRBV11-3 combines with J gene TRBJ2-7; no firm D call. There are 12 residues in the CDR3. Germline assignment: CDR1 SGHNT and CDR2 YENEEA. Trimming pared 0 bases from V and 12 bases from J, leaving 12 bases between. In DNA, the CDR3 is TGTGCCAGCAGCTTAGAAGGCCCCGGGTCGTACTTC. Protein product: CASSLEGPGSYF. The full variable domain, its missing parts supplied by reference TRBV11-3 and TRBJ2-7, is EAGVVQSPRYKIIEKKQPVAFWCNPISGHNTLYWYLQNLGQGPELLIRYENEEAVDDSQLPKDRFSAERLKGVDSTLKIQPAELGDSAVYLCASSLEGPGSYFGPGTRLTVT.